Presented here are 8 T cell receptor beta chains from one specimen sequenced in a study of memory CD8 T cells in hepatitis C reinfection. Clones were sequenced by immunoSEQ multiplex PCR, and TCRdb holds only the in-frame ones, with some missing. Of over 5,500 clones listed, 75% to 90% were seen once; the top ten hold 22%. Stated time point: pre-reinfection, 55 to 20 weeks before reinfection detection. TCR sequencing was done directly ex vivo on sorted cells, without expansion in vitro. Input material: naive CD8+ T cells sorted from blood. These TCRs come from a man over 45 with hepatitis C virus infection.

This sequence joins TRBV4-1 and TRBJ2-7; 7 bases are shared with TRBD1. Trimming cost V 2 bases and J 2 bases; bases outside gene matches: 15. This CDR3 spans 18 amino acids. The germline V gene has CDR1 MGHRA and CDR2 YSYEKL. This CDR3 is CASSQQARPGTVPYEQYF. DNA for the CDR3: TGCGCCAGCAGCCAACAAGCGCGCCCGGGGACAGTACCCTACGAGCAGTACTTC.

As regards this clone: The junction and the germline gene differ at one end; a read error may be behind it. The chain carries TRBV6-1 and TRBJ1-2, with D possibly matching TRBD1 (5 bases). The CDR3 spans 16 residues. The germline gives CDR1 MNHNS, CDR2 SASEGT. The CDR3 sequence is CASREGRAVYPGGYTF. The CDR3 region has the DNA TGTGCCAGCAGGGAAGGCAGGGCCGTATATCCGGGTGGCTACACCTTC.

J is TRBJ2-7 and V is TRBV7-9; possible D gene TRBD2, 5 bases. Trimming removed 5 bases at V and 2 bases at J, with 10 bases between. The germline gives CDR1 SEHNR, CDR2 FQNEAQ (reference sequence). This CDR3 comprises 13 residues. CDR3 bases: TGTGCCAGCAGCCAGAGCGGACCCTACGAGCAGTACTTC. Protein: CASSQSGPYEQYF. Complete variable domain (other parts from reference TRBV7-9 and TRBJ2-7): DTGVSQNPRHKITKRGQNVTFRCDPISEHNRLYWYRQTLGQGPEFLTYFQNEAQLEKSRLLSDRFSAERPKGSFSTLEIQRTEQGDSAMYLCASSQSGPYEQYFGPGTRLTVT.

CDR3 DNA sequence: TGTGCCAGCAGCCCCCAGGCAGGGGGTCGGGAGACCCAGTACTTC. It yields the protein CASSPQAGGRETQYF. The chain links TRBV13 to TRBJ2-5; TRBD1 matches 7 bases. The CDR3 covers 15 residues. Germline-derived CDR1 and CDR2 are PRHDT and FYEKMQ (reference sequence). The V segment lost 5 bases and the J segment 5 bases; nucleotides outside the gene matches: 11. The variable domain in full, with the rest retrieved from reference TRBV13 and TRBJ2-5, is AAGVIQSPRHLIKEKRETATLKCYPIPRHDTVYWYQQGPGQDPQFLISFYEKMQSDKGSIPDRFSAQQFSDYHSELNMSSLELGDSALYFCASSPQAGGRETQYFGPGTRLLVL.

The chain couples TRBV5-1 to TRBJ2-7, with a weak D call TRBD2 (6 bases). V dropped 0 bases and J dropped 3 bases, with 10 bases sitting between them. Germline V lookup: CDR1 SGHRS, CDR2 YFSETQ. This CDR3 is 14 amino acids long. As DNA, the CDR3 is TGCGCCAGCAGCTTGGCCCCCGGGGGCTACGAGCAGTACTTC. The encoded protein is CASSLAPGGYEQYF.

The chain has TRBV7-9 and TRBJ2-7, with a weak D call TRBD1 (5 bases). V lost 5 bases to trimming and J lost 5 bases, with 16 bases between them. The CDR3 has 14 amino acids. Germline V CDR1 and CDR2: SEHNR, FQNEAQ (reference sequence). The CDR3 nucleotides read TGTGCCAGCAGCCTACGACATGAAGGGGACGAGCAGTACTTC. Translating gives CASSLRHEGDEQYF.

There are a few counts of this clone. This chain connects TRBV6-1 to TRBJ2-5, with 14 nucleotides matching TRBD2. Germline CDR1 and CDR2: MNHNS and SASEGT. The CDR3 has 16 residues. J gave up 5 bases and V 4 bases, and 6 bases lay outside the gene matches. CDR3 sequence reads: CASSGGTSGSRETQYF. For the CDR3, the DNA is TGTGCCAGCAGTGGGGGGACTAGCGGGAGTCGGGAGACCCAGTACTTC.

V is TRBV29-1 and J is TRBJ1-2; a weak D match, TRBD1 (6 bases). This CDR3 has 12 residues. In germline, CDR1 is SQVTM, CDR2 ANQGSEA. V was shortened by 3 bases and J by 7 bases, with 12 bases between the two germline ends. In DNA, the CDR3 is TGCAGCGTTGACGACGGGGGGCTTGGCTACACCTTC. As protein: CSVDDGGLGYTF.